The text below deals with one T cell receptor beta chain. CD45RO-negative, CCR7-positively selected cells formed the naive CD8 fraction, excluding terminally differentiated effector memory CD45RA+ cells. The sample belongs to a study of shared clonotypes between healthy human individuals. The protocol was immunoSEQ multiplex PCR, while the TCRdb copy is restricted to in-frame clones and leaves out a portion. The sample consists of 2 million or so clones, around 96% of them appearing once. The length of the CDR3 is 18 residues. Germline CDR1 reads SEHNR; CDR2 reads FQNEAQ (reference sequence). V lost 5 bases to trimming and J lost 5 bases; unmatched junction nucleotides: 14.

The V and J genes are TRBV7-9 and TRBJ2-5; 13 bases agree with TRBD2. What was sequenced was naive CD8+ T cells sorted from blood. The clonotype was recovered from a man younger than 30 in good health. The CDR3 DNA sequence: TGTGCCAGCAGCCCACGTCTCACTAGCGGGAGGGCCGGCGAGACCCAGTACTTC. It translates to CASSPRLTSGRAGETQYF.